This T cell receptor beta chain was retrieved from a study of T cell responses to AZD1222 COVID-19 vaccine. Study results and caveats: Of spike-specific TCRs, nearly half reportedly target regions left unmutated in variants. Baseline seropositivity characterized only 5 or 6 AZD1222 recipients.

Clones were sequenced by immunoSEQ multiplex PCR, and TCRdb holds only the in-frame ones, with some missing. The sample holds about 130,000 clones, more than 70% seen once. Concerning this clone itself: Its antigen remains unknown.

The source of this sequence is an adult who received the AZD1222 COVID-19 vaccine. The sample consisted of peripheral blood, taken 28 days after the second AZD1222 dose.

The CDR3 protein is CANPPNAGNYGYTF. In DNA form, the CDR3 reads TGTGCCAACCCCCCCAACGCAGGCAACTATGGCTACACCTTC. The chain joins TRBV2 to TRBJ1-2; no clear D. The CDR3 is 14 residues long. Per the germline V gene, CDR1 is SNHLY and CDR2 is FYNNEI. V was trimmed by 10 bases and J by 2 bases, leaving 17 bases between them.